This T cell receptor beta chain was captured by sequencing in a study of lymphopenia after photon versus proton radiotherapy. Findings and caveats of the study: Survival link was tested only in deceased patients; proton benefit remains a possibility. Under photons, naive T cells and diversity fell while effector/memory populations rose. Post-nadir diversity loss with photons came from oligoclonal expansion, particularly CD8+ Temra cells. Post-nadir TCR diversity decline inversely tracked overall survival among those who died.

The repertoire was sequenced with immunoSEQ multiplex PCR; TCRdb's copy has only in-frame clones and lacks some. The table lists about 160,000 clones, 88% of them singletons. Note on this clone: Its target is unknown.

The sample consisted of peripheral blood, taken from a patient treated with photon-based radiotherapy. This clonotype was sampled from a man in his fifties or sixties with gastric cancer.

CDR3 residues: CASSPGDGYTF. In nucleotides, the CDR3 is TGTGCCAGCAGTCCCGGGGATGGCTACACCTTC. This chain connects TRBV6-5 to TRBJ1-2; D gene unclear. Between the trimmed V and J ends, which lost 5 bases and 6 bases, there was a span of 7 bases. The CDR3 contains 11 residues. Germline V gives CDR1 MNHEY, CDR2 SVGAGI.